The 8 T cell receptor beta chains below were found in one sample sequenced in a study of shared clonotypes between healthy human individuals. TCRdb keeps only in-frame clones here, not all; method: immunoSEQ multiplex PCR. The repertoire includes 2 million to 2.5 million clones, around 93% of them detected once, and around 0.38% sits in the top ten. The sample taken for sequencing was naive CD4+ T cells from PBMCs. Subset defined: CD45RA+ positively selected. These receptors were taken from a man in his late teens or twenties in good health. Some clones in this sample may be carry-over from other donors' samples.

The gene calls are TRBV9 and TRBJ2-5; either TRBD1 or TRBD2 may supply D (5 bases each). The CDR3 covers 14 residues. Germline CDR1 SGDLS, CDR2 YYNGEE. V shed 7 bases and J shed 5 bases, with 18 bases lying between them. In DNA, the CDR3 is TGTGCCAGCGGGGCTTCTCCGAGGGGCGAGACCCAGTACTTC. This encodes CASGASPRGETQYF. The full variable domain, completed using reference TRBV9 and TRBJ2-5, is DSGVTQTPKHLITATGQRVTLRCSPRSGDLSVYWYQQSLDQGLQFLIQYYNGEERAKGNILERFSAQQFPDLHSELNLSSLELGDSALYFCASGASPRGETQYFGPGTRLLVL.

The CDR3 nucleotides read TGTGCCAGCAGTTTGGAAGGAGGTTCTAACTATGGCTACACCTTC. This translates into CASSLEGGSNYGYTF. The chain uses TRBV28 and TRBJ1-2; D gene uncertain. Germline V gene lookup returns CDR1 MDHEN and CDR2 SYDVKM. V was shortened by 3 bases and J by 0 bases, with 11 bases between the two germline ends. The CDR3 contains 15 residues.

The rearrangement links TRBV28 to TRBJ1-5; D is perhaps TRBD1 (5 bases). V was pared by 8 bases and J by 0 bases, with 14 bases between. This CDR3 contains 15 residues. Germline lookup yields CDR1 MDHEN and CDR2 SYDVKM. CDR3 protein: CASVTVQDSNQPQHF. CDR3 coding DNA: TGTGCCAGCGTGACGGTACAGGATAGCAATCAGCCCCAGCATTTT.

The gene calls are TRBV29-1 and TRBJ2-1, with D hard to call. V was shortened by 1 base and J by 4 bases, with 8 bases between the two germline ends. This CDR3 has 13 residues. The germline gives CDR1 SQVTM, CDR2 ANQGSEA. The CDR3 spells CSVEGQAYNEQFF. Written as DNA, the CDR3 is TGCAGCGTTGAAGGACAAGCATACAATGAGCAGTTCTTC.

This clone was recorded only once. The chain employs TRBV5-5 and TRBJ2-5; a possible D gene is TRBD2 (6 bases). V lost 4 bases and J lost 5, with 12 bases in between. CDR1 is SGHKS and CDR2 is YYEKEE in the germline V gene (reference sequence). This CDR3 contains 13 residues. In DNA, the CDR3 is TGTGCCAGCAGCCCCATTGGGGGGGAGACCCAGTACTTC. Amino acids: CASSPIGGETQYF.

The chain has TRBV25-1 and TRBJ1-6, with 7 bases fitting TRBD1. CDR3 length equals 15 residues. V shed 5 bases, J shed 6 bases, and the junction held 7 bases outside the gene matches. Germline CDR1 reads MGHDK; CDR2 reads SYGVNS. CDR3 nucleotide sequence: TGTGCCAGCAGTACCGGGACAGAGATTAATTCACCCCTCCACTTT. As protein: CASSTGTEINSPLHF.

The chain recombines TRBV5-5 with TRBJ2-7; 7 nucleotides line up with TRBD1. The V gene end was trimmed by 4 bases and the J gene end by 0 bases; junction bases not matched to a gene: 7. The CDR3 totals 15 residues. Germline CDR1 reads SGHKS; CDR2 reads YYEKEE (reference sequence). CDR3 sequence: CASSAGTVFSYEQYF. The CDR3 coding sequence is TGTGCCAGCAGCGCCGGGACAGTTTTCTCCTACGAGCAGTACTTC.

The rearrangement joins TRBV29-1 to TRBJ1-2, with a possible D match to TRBD1 (5 bases). Trimming left V 3 bases short and J 0 bases short, with 11 bases between. The CDR3 extends over 14 amino acids. Germline CDR1 reads SQVTM; CDR2 reads ANQGSEA. CDR3 sequence (DNA): TGCAGCGTTGAGCAGGACACTGCTAACTATGGCTACACCTTC. It is translated as CSVEQDTANYGYTF.